Detailed here is one T cell receptor beta chain. The record originates from a study of blood T cell repertoires in COVID-19. Across the study: The United States, Italy and Spain provided the acute and convalescent COVID-19 samples. PBMCs, B-cell-depleted T cells, or T cells were the source of the cDNA or gDNA that made up the material.

As processed by the authors: Amplifying reference gene primers gave estimates of nucleated cell counts. Only in-frame clones appear in the TCRdb table, and some are missing; sequencing was by immunoSEQ multiplex PCR. V and J calls and clone size come straight from that table; D and trimming were deduced from the DNA. The table has over 100,000 clones, about 79% seen once. This clonotype was sampled from a woman over 75 with acute or convalescent COVID-19. Input material: peripheral blood.

The CDR3 DNA sequence: TGTGCCAGTAGGGTCGGTTCGAACACCGGGGAGCTGTTTTTT. Its translation is CASRVGSNTGELFF. The rearrangement uses TRBV19 and TRBJ2-2, with D unclear. V was cut by 6 bases and J by 0 bases, with 8 bases left in between. The CDR3 is 14 amino acids. Germline assignment: CDR1 LNHDA and CDR2 SQIVND (reference sequence).